The 26 T cell receptor beta chains below were found in one sample sequenced in a study of neurological immune-mediated disorders. TCRdb used MiXCR to reprocess the 5' RACE reads, holding one entry per CDR3 protein. The repertoire holds approximately 53,000 distinct CDR3 sequences, about 9.1% seen once, with more than 1.5% in the top ten. Time point in this sample: longitudinal time-point 1 (baseline). Sequenced material: PBMCs. The receptor set was obtained from a woman between 40 and 50 years old in good health.

This clonotype has at least ten counts. The J gene is TRBJ1-5, the V gene TRBV20-1; the D gene is possibly TRBD1 (6 bases). Germline-derived CDR1 and CDR2 are DFQATT and SNEGSKA (reference sequence). Trimming cost V 6 bases and J 0 bases, with 18 bases left between them. CDR3 length: 16 residues. The CDR3 loop is CSAALGGRASNQPQHF. Here the CDR3 DNA reads TGCAGTGCCGCATTAGGGGGGAGGGCTAGCAATCAGCCCCAGCATTTT.

At least ten counts were recorded for this clonotype. This rearrangement joins TRBV5-1 to TRBJ1-5; D is uncertain. The CDR3 is 14 residues long. V gave up 0 bases and J gave up 0 bases, with 4 bases separating them. In germline, CDR1 is SGHRS, CDR2 YFSETQ. The CDR3 reads CASSLGLSNQPQHF. CDR3 DNA sequence: TGCGCCAGCAGCTTGGGACTTAGCAATCAGCCCCAGCATTTT.

The chain employs TRBV2 and TRBJ2-5, with no clear D. V lost 3 bases and J lost 7, with 15 bases in between. The CDR3 has 14 residues. Germline V CDR1 and CDR2: SNHLY, FYNNEI. The CDR3 bases are TGTGCCAGCAGTGACCCCTGGGGTTATGTGACCCAGTACTTC. Residues: CASSDPWGYVTQYF.

Ten or more counts support this clonotype. The genes are TRBV6-5 and TRBJ2-6; weak D call: TRBD1 (6 bases). This CDR3 has 16 amino acids. Germline values: CDR1 MNHEY, CDR2 SVGAGI. Between the trimmed V and J ends, which lost 6 bases and 4 bases, there was a span of 16 bases. The CDR3 loop reads CASSRDTPRGANVLTF. In nucleotides, the CDR3 is TGTGCCAGCAGCCGGGACACTCCACGGGGGGCCAACGTCCTGACTTTC.

This clonotype was recorded many times. This sequence joins TRBV11-2 and TRBJ1-5; 8 bases match TRBD1. Trimming cost V 1 base and J 16 bases; bases outside gene matches: 12. Germline V gives CDR1 SGHAT, CDR2 FQNNGV. CDR3 length: 14 residues. CDR3 loop: CASSLGTGLSPPHF. The CDR3 DNA is TGTGCCAGCAGCTTAGGGACAGGGCTTTCCCCCCCTCATTTT.

This clonotype has at least ten counts. The genes are TRBV29-1 and TRBJ1-1; the match to TRBD1 covers 7 bases. Germline CDR1 is SQVTM and CDR2 is ANQGSEA. This CDR3 contains 11 residues. The CDR3 nucleotides read TGCGCACTTTGGACAGGTTTCGTCGCTTTCTTT. Its protein product is CALWTGFVAFF. Based on the CDR3 plus reference TRBV29-1 and TRBJ1-1, the full variable domain is SAVISQKPSRDICQRGTSLTIQCQVDSQVTMMFWYRQQPGQSLTLIATANQGSEATYESGFVIDKFPISRPNLTFSTLTVSNMSPEDSSIYLCALWTGFVAFFGQGTRLTVV.

This clonotype was detected ten times or more. The rearrangement links TRBV7-9 to TRBJ1-5, with 8 nucleotides matching TRBD1. Germline assignment: CDR1 SEHNR and CDR2 FQNEAQ (reference sequence). The CDR3 is 14 amino acids. V gave up 5 bases and J gave up 11 bases; unmatched junction bases: 11. Here the CDR3 DNA reads TGTGCCAGCAGCAACGACAGGGGAGTCAGAGCCCAGCATTTT. This sequence encodes CASSNDRGVRAQHF.

This clonotype turned up a few times. The chain combines TRBV12-3 or TRBV12-4 with TRBJ2-7; TRBD1 matches 7 bases. The CDR3 loop spans 15 amino acids. V shed 7 bases, J shed 6 bases, and the junction held 15 bases outside the gene matches. The CDR3 sequence is CASNQGDRVVGEQYF. The DNA for the CDR3 is TGTGCCAGCAACCAGGGAGACAGGGTGGTTGGCGAGCAGTACTTC.

This clonotype was counted at least ten times. This chain links TRBV6-5 with TRBJ1-3; 7 bases fit TRBD1. Germline V CDR1 and CDR2: MNHEY, SVGAGI. The CDR3 loop spans 20 amino acids. Losses at the gene ends were 0 bases for V and 0 bases for J; bases not matched to a gene: 14. The CDR3 sequence is CASSYSPLLPGGYSGNTIYF. CDR3 bases: TGTGCCAGCAGTTACTCCCCCCTTTTGCCAGGGGGGTACTCTGGAAACACCATATATTTT.

This clonotype was recorded many times. The chain is built from TRBV7-2 and TRBJ2-5; D ambiguous. The CDR3 extends over 13 amino acids. Germline V lookup: CDR1 SGHTA, CDR2 FQGNSA. The V gene lost 0 bases and the J gene lost 2 bases, with 4 bases spanning the gap. This chain's CDR3 is CASSLARQETQYF. The DNA for the CDR3 is TGTGCCAGCAGCTTAGCTAGACAAGAGACCCAGTACTTC.

This clonotype was detected many times. V and J are TRBV20-1 and TRBJ2-1; D remains unclear. Germline V CDR1 and CDR2: DFQATT, SNEGSKA (reference sequence). The CDR3 totals 12 residues. The V and J ends lost 3 bases and 7 bases respectively, with 10 bases between them. The CDR3 nucleotides are TGCAGTGCTAGGGGCCAGATTAATGAGCAGTTCTTC. Its protein product is CSARGQINEQFF.

There are many counts of this clonotype. The chain uses TRBV9 and TRBJ1-1, with D maybe TRBD1 (5 bases). The length of the CDR3 is 13 residues. CDR1 is SGDLS and CDR2 is YYNGEE in the germline V gene. The V gene lost 0 bases and the J gene lost 3 bases, with 6 bases spanning the gap. The CDR3 region is CASSVGRDTEAFF. CDR3 nucleotide sequence: TGTGCCAGCAGCGTAGGCAGGGACACTGAAGCTTTCTTT.

The CDR3 sequence is CVTSPAGGNSPLHF. The CDR3 nucleotides read TGTGTCACAAGCCCGGCAGGGGGGAATTCACCCCTCCACTTT. The chain combines TRBV24-1 with TRBJ1-6; 7 bases map to TRBD1. The CDR3 covers 14 residues. Looked up from germline, CDR1 is KGHDR and CDR2 is SFDVKD.

This clonotype was seen many times. The CDR3 here is CASSQVWGEIQPQHF. CDR3 coding DNA: TGTGCCAGCAGCCAAGTATGGGGGGAAATCCAGCCCCAGCATTTT. This rearrangement joins TRBV4-2 to TRBJ1-5; D possibly corresponds to TRBD1 (5 bases). Germline CDR1 and CDR2: LGHNA and YNFKEQ. Trimming pared 1 base from V and 7 bases from J, leaving 14 bases between. This CDR3 has 15 amino acids.

This clonotype was found many times. V gene TRBV7-8 combines with J gene TRBJ2-1, with D hard to call. The CDR3 spans 15 residues. V was cut by 0 bases and J by 2 bases, with 8 bases left in between. Germline V gives CDR1 SGHVS, CDR2 FQNEAQ. DNA for the CDR3: TGTGCCAGCAGCTTAGCTAGAGGACCCTACAATGAGCAGTTCTTC. Its protein is CASSLARGPYNEQFF.

This clonotype was counted at least ten times. This chain's CDR3 is CASSLGTNNEQFF. As DNA, the CDR3 is TGCGCCAGCAGCTTGGGGACCAACAATGAGCAGTTCTTC. V and J are TRBV5-1 and TRBJ2-1; no clear D. This CDR3 is 13 amino acids long. The V end lost 0 bases, the J end lost 5 bases, and 6 bases lay between the germline ends. CDR1 is SGHRS and CDR2 is YFSETQ in the germline V gene.

At least ten counts were recorded for this clonotype. The genes are TRBV10-3 and TRBJ1-5; TRBD1 might be the D (6 bases). Trimming cost V 4 bases and J 5 bases, with 15 bases left between them. Germline V gene sequence: CDR1 ENHRY, CDR2 SYGVKD. The CDR3 is 15 residues long. The CDR3 nucleotides are TGTGCCATCAGTGCGCAACAGGGTGTAGATCAGCCCCAGCATTTT. This translates into CAISAQQGVDQPQHF.

This clonotype was counted at least ten times. V gene TRBV12-3 or TRBV12-4 combines with J gene TRBJ1-2; 8 nucleotides align to TRBD1. This CDR3 contains 14 residues. After removal of 3 bases from V and 6 bases from J, the junction contained 6 bases not matched to a gene. CDR3: CASSFQGAGDGYTF. Here the CDR3 DNA reads TGTGCCAGCAGTTTCCAGGGGGCGGGGGATGGCTACACCTTC.

This clonotype occurred many times. The chain couples TRBV9 to TRBJ1-5, with TRBD1 matching over 9 bases. This CDR3 has 15 residues. The trim removed 0 bases at V and 7 bases at J, leaving 5 bases unmatched. Germline CDR1 is SGDLS and CDR2 is YYNGEE. The CDR3, as DNA: TGTGCCAGCAGCGTAGGGGGACAGGGAGACCAGCCCCAGCATTTT. Translated, it gives CASSVGGQGDQPQHF.

This clonotype was counted ten times or more. The V call is TRBV9, the J call TRBJ2-4; TRBD1 agrees at 8 bases. This CDR3 spans 16 amino acids. The V and J ends lost 3 bases and 7 bases, in that order; junction bases with no gene match: 12. The germline gives CDR1 SGDLS, CDR2 YYNGEE. CDR3 loop: CASSASGAGGPNIQYF. The CDR3 DNA is TGTGCCAGCAGCGCATCTGGGGCAGGGGGCCCTAACATTCAGTACTTC.

In this sample, this clonotype turned up many times. J is TRBJ1-2 and V is TRBV7-2, with TRBD1 identical over 9 bases. Germline V gene lookup returns CDR1 SGHTA and CDR2 FQGNSA. The ends lost 5 bases at V and 4 bases at J; junction bases unmatched: 11. This CDR3 has 16 residues. The CDR3 is CASSRSTGGYGYGYTF. The CDR3 nucleotides read TGTGCCAGCAGCCGATCTACAGGGGGCTACGGCTATGGCTACACCTTC.

This clonotype was observed many times. V is TRBV20-1 and J is TRBJ2-1, with 10 bases matching TRBD1. Trimming removed 6 bases from V and 0 bases from J; junction bases left unmatched: 8. Germline CDR1 and CDR2: DFQATT and SNEGSKA (reference sequence). This CDR3 contains 16 residues. The CDR3 here is CSAGGQGVLSYNEQFF. In DNA, the CDR3 is TGCAGTGCGGGTGGACAGGGGGTCCTCTCCTACAATGAGCAGTTCTTC.

In this sample, this clonotype turned up many times. This chain connects TRBV7-9 to TRBJ1-1; D perhaps matches TRBD1 (6 bases). The germline V and J ends were trimmed by 4 bases and 5 bases, with 20 bases remaining between them. The germline CDR1 and CDR2 sequences are SEHNR and FQNEAQ (reference sequence). The CDR3 is made up of 16 amino acids. CDR3 sequence (DNA): TGTGCCAGCAGCTCCCACAGGACAGCGAGCGCGACTGAAGCTTTCTTT. Translation: CASSSHRTASATEAFF.

This clonotype was observed at least ten times. The V gene is TRBV20-1, the J gene TRBJ2-2; 9 nucleotides agree with TRBD2. Germline-derived CDR1 and CDR2 are DFQATT and SNEGSKA (reference sequence). This CDR3 region has 14 residues. Trimming at V came to 6 bases and at J to 1 base, leaving 3 bases not matched to a gene. The DNA of the CDR3 is TGCAGTGCGACAGCGGGGGGGAACACCGGGGAGCTGTTTTTT. It encodes CSATAGGNTGELFF.

This clonotype was observed a few times. The J gene is TRBJ2-1, the V gene TRBV13, with a tentative D call TRBD2 (5 bases). Deletions cut 2 bases from V and 0 bases from J, with 11 bases between. The CDR3 loop spans 16 amino acids. CDR1 is PRHDT, CDR2 FYEKMQ, per germline (reference sequence). CDR3 bases: TGTGCCAGCAGCTTATTCGGGAAATTCTCCTACAATGAGCAGTTCTTC. It is translated as CASSLFGKFSYNEQFF.

The table lists this clonotype with many counts. This chain connects TRBV5-1 to TRBJ1-1, with 10 bases that match TRBD1. The V and J ends lost 4 bases and 2 bases, in that order; junction bases with no gene match: 5. Germline CDR1 SGHRS, CDR2 YFSETQ. The CDR3 runs 15 residues. The CDR3 reads CASSPRTGGNTEAFF. Here the CDR3 DNA reads TGCGCCAGCAGCCCGAGGACAGGGGGAAACACTGAAGCTTTCTTT.